A selection of T cell receptor beta chains follows, all from one sample in a study of CD4+ T cells in melanoma. This table comes from immunoSEQ multiplex PCR, and its TCRdb copy is limited to in-frame clones, with some not included. Of approximately 15,000 clones listed, 80% to 85% were seen once; the top ten hold 5.5% to 6.5%. Sequenced material: cells from a culture (not recorded whether cultured in vitro). These receptors originate from a human donor with melanoma. Both conserved end residues are part of each CDR3. D genes are given only for firm matches. Rows give clone size only sometimes, using once, few, many, or a class for an expanded clone.

- | TRBJ1-1 | TRBV5-1 | TRBD1 | TGCGCCAGCAGCTCCTCCGGGACAGGGGTGTCTGAAGCTTTCTTT | CASSSSGTGVSEAFF
once | TRBJ2-5 | TRBV30 | - | TGTGCCTGCCAGGGAGTAGGGCAAGAGACCCAGTACTTC | CACQGVGQETQYF
- | TRBJ1-2 | TRBV5-1 | - | TGCGCCAGCAGCCCCGCGGCGGGGGGCTTGGGATATGGCTACACCTTC | CASSPAAGGLGYGYTF
once | TRBJ2-7 | TRBV10-3 | TRBD1 | TGTGCCAGCAGCTCGACAGGGAAGCCCTACGAGCAGTACTTC | CASSSTGKPYEQYF
- | TRBJ1-2 | TRBV5-4 | - | TGTGCCAGCAGTGGGAGACAGTGGGCTGTTTATGGCTACACCTTC | CASSGRQWAVYGYTF
- | TRBJ1-2 | TRBV11-2 | - | TGTGCCAGCAGCTTAGATCTTCTCCACTATGGCTACACCTTC | CASSLDLLHYGYTF
- | TRBJ2-7 | TRBV5-1 | TRBD1 | TGCGCCAGCAGCCAGCGGACAGGGGCGAACGAGCAGTACTTC | CASSQRTGANEQYF
- | TRBJ1-5 | TRBV19 | - | TGTGCCAGTAGTATCTACGGTCCAGGTTGGCCCCAGCATTTT | CASSIYGPGWPQHF
few | TRBJ2-3 | TRBV5-1 | - | TGCGCCAGCCCCGACGATGATACGCAGTATTTT | CASPDDDTQYF
- | TRBJ1-2 | TRBV18 | - | TGTGCCAGCTCACCACGTTCTAGAGAGTCAGGGATCGGCTATGGCTACACCTTC | CASSPRSRESGIGYGYTF
- | TRBJ1-5 | TRBV6-5 | - | TGTGCCAGCAGTCTGGGACACCTTAGCAATCAGCCCCAGCATTTT | CASSLGHLSNQPQHF
once | TRBJ2-1 | TRBV6-5 | TRBD2 | TGTGCCAGCAGCAGAACGCGGGGGGTCCACAATGAGCAGTTCTTC | CASSRTRGVHNEQFF
- | TRBJ1-2 | TRBV27 | - | TGTGCCAGCAGCCTACTCAACAGGTCACCCTTCGGTGGCTACACCTTC | CASSLLNRSPFGGYTF
once | TRBJ1-2 | TRBV20-1 | - | TGCAGTGCTAAGGCTTCTCTTGGCTACACCTTC | CSAKASLGYTF
- | TRBJ2-7 | TRBV5-1 | - | TGCGCCAGCAGCTTGGGATGGTCGCCCTACGAGCAGTACTTC | CASSLGWSPYEQYF
- | TRBJ2-1 | TRBV5-1 | TRBD1 | TGCGCCAGCACGGGACAGACCTCCTACAATGAGCAGTTCTTC | CASTGQTSYNEQFF
- | TRBJ1-2 | TRBV5-1 | - | TGCGCCAGCAGCTTGGGGGACATGTCCGGCTATGGCTACACCTTC | CASSLGDMSGYGYTF
- | TRBJ2-7 | TRBV30 | - | TGTGCCTGGAGTGGAGGGCAGCGAGACGGGCAGTACTTC | CAWSGGQRDGQYF
- | TRBJ1-1 | TRBV27 | - | TGTGCCAGCAGTTTGGAGGCGGGACAGAACACTGAAGCTTTCTTT | CASSLEAGQNTEAFF
- | TRBJ2-5 | TRBV7-2 | - | TGTGCCAGCAGCTCTGGTCTAGCCTTTGAGACCCAGTACTTC | CASSSGLAFETQYF
- | TRBJ2-5 | TRBV6-5 | - | TGTGCCAGCAGTTGGGGCGGCCCTTTGTACTTC | CASSWGGPLYF
- | TRBJ1-5 | TRBV7-9 | - | TGTGCCAGCAGCTTATGGGGGGACAATCAGCCCCAGCATTTT | CASSLWGDNQPQHF
medium-sized | TRBJ2-7 | TRBV27 | - | TGTGCCATCCCCCCGTACGAGCAGTACTTC | CAIPPYEQYF
- | TRBJ2-5 | TRBV6-6 | - | TGTGCCAGCAGTTACTCCAGACAGTCGATGCAGTACTTC | CASSYSRQSMQYF
- | TRBJ2-5 | TRBV7-9 | - | TGTGCCAGCAGCTCCATTAGTTCAGCGATACAAGAGACCCAGTACTTC | CASSSISSAIQETQYF
- | TRBJ2-3 | TRBV18 | TRBD1 | TGTGCCAGCTCCCCAACAGGGGGCCGCACAGATACGCAGTATTTT | CASSPTGGRTDTQYF
once | TRBJ1-1 | TRBV11-2 | TRBD1 | TGTGCCAGCAGCTTAGCGTTCGCCAGGGGGCGGGGAACCACTGAAGCTTTCTTT | CASSLAFARGRGTTEAFF
- | TRBJ2-5 | TRBV4-2 | - | TGTGCCAGCAGCACCCGACAGTTCCAAGAGACCCAGTACTTC | CASSTRQFQETQYF
- | TRBJ1-1 | TRBV4-1 | - | TGCGCCAGCAGCCAAGTGGGGGCCCGATGGAACACTGAAGCTTTCTTT | CASSQVGARWNTEAFF
- | TRBJ1-1 | TRBV30 | - | TGTGCCTGGAGTCACCCAGGGGCCTCGAACACTGAAGCTTTCTTT | CAWSHPGASNTEAFF
- | TRBJ1-2 | TRBV18 | TRBD1 | TGTGCCAGCTCACCGGGACAGGCGGTAAACTATGGCTACACCTTC | CASSPGQAVNYGYTF
- | TRBJ1-6 | TRBV2 | TRBD1 | TGTGCCAGCAGTCGCGGCCGGACAGGGACGGGTTCACCCCTCCACTTT | CASSRGRTGTGSPLHF
few | TRBJ2-3 | TRBV2 | - | TGTGCCAGCAGTGCCACTAGGAGTAGCACAGATACGCAGTATTTT | CASSATRSSTDTQYF
- | TRBJ1-4 | TRBV4-2 | - | TGTGCCAGCAGCCAAGCCTTGTATTCTAGTATGGGAAAACTGTTTTTT | CASSQALYSSMGKLFF
- | TRBJ2-7 | TRBV7-6 | TRBD1 | TGTGCCAGCAGCTTAGAGACAGGGGTGGGAAGGCAGTACTTC | CASSLETGVGRQYF
once | TRBJ2-3 | TRBV19 | - | TGTGCCAGGGTAGCTTTGGGCACAGATACGCAGTATTTT | CARVALGTDTQYF
- | TRBJ1-1 | TRBV9 | - | TGTGCCAGCAGCGCCCAACAGGGTATAGGGACTGAAGCTTTCTTT | CASSAQQGIGTEAFF
- | TRBJ1-2 | TRBV18 | TRBD1 | TGTGCCAGCTCAAACGTACAGGGGAGAACCTTC | CASSNVQGRTF
- | TRBJ2-6 | TRBV5-1 | - | TGCGCCAGCAGCTTGGCCAACACCGGGGCCAACGTCCTGACTTTC | CASSLANTGANVLTF
- | TRBJ2-7 | TRBV5-1 | - | TGCGCCAGCAGCTTGTCAGAGCCCCCCTACGAGCAGTACTTC | CASSLSEPPYEQYF
few | TRBJ2-3 | TRBV15 | - | TGTGCCACCTCCAGGTCCACAGATACGCAGTATTTT | CATSRSTDTQYF
- | TRBJ2-1 | TRBV30 | - | TGTGCCTGGAGTGTAACGGGGTCCTACAATGAGCAGTTCTTC | CAWSVTGSYNEQFF
- | TRBJ2-3 | TRBV7-8 | - | TGTGCCAGCAGCCGAATCCACACAGATACGCAGTATTTT | CASSRIHTDTQYF
- | TRBJ1-1 | TRBV6-5 | - | TGTGCCAGCAGTTACTCGGGCAGGGAGGCAGCTTTCTTT | CASSYSGREAAFF